This T cell receptor beta chain was sequenced for a study of T cell responses to AZD1222 COVID-19 vaccine. Study conclusions and caveats: Mostly white British, mostly female donors; authors suggested clonal diversity may be underestimated. Compared with day 0, the breadth and depth of the Spike-specific TCR repertoire rose significantly after two doses of AZD1222. Baseline testing showed seropositivity in only six or seven AZD1222 recipients. It was only after the peak T cell response that any repertoires were sampled.

Concerning this clone: Its antigen remains unknown.

Trimming took 5 bases from V and 6 from J; bases not matched to a gene: 3. In germline, CDR1 is KGHSH, CDR2 LQKENI. The CDR3 covers 14 residues. Measured with immunoSEQ multiplex PCR; TCRdb has only the in-frame clones, and not every one. Of roughly 120,000 clones listed, 70% to 90% are singletons. The clonotype comes from an adult in good health. The genes are TRBV18 and TRBJ1-4; TRBD1 agrees at 10 bases. The sequences come from peripheral blood, collected on day 0 of AZD1222 vaccination. CDR3 DNA: TGTGCCAGCTCAGCAGGACAGGGGGATGAAAAACTGTTTTTT. Translated, it gives CASSAGQGDEKLFF.